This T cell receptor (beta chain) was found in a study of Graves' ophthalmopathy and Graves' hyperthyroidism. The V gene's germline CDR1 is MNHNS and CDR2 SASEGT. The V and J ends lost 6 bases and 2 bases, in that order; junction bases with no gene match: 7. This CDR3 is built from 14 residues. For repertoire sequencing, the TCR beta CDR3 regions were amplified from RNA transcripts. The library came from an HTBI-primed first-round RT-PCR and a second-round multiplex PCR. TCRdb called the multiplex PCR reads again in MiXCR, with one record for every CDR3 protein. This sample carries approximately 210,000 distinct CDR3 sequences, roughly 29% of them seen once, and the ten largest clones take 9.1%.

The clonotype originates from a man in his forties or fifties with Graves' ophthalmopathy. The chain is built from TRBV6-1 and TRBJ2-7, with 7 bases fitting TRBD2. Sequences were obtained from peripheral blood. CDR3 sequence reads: CASSRTSATYEQYF. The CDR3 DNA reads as TGTGCCAGCAGCCGTACTAGCGCCACCTACGAGCAGTACTTC.